These 21 T cell receptor beta chains share one sample of origin, sequenced in a study of metastatic and nonmetastatic thyroid tumors. Every patient underwent thyroid surgery untreated. Using MiXCR, TCRdb reanalyzed the PCR reads. The repertoire holds about 25,000 clones, 19% seen once, with about 5% in the top ten. The specimen sequenced was blood. These receptors originate from a male donor with papillary thyroid cancer or a benign thyroid nodule (not recorded which). Some clones in this sample may be carry-over from other donors' samples.

This clone was counted at least ten times. CDR3 sequence: CASSRGGSRITEAFF. CDR3 bases: TGTGCCAGCAGCCGGGGGGGCAGCAGAATCACTGAAGCTTTCTTT. The chain has TRBV25-1 and TRBJ1-1; tentatively, D is TRBD1 (6 bases). Germline CDR1 is MGHDK and CDR2 is SYGVNS. The V end was cut by 6 bases, the J end by 4 bases, with 18 bases between. The CDR3 extends over 15 amino acids.

This clone was recorded many times. The chain links TRBV20-1 to TRBJ2-5; D gene ambiguous. Trimming cost V 4 bases and J 5 bases, with 8 bases left between them. Germline V gene data show CDR1 as DFQATT and CDR2 as SNEGSKA (reference sequence). The CDR3 runs 11 residues. The CDR3 DNA reads TGCAGTGCTACTCTCGGGGAGACCCAGTACTTC. Translating it yields CSATLGETQYF.

The sample holds many counts of this clone. V usage is TRBV18 and J usage is TRBJ2-2; TRBD2 agrees at 12 bases. This CDR3 is 19 amino acids long. Trimming at V came to 2 bases and at J to 3 bases, leaving 10 bases not matched to a gene. The germline V gene encodes CDR1 KGHSH and CDR2 LQKENI. CDR3 loop: CASSPISSSGRADTGELFF. Written as DNA, the CDR3 is TGTGCCAGCTCACCAATCTCGTCTAGCGGGAGGGCGGACACCGGGGAGCTGTTTTTT.

This clone was recorded many times. The V and J genes are TRBV11-3 and TRBJ2-1; 8 bases agree with TRBD2. This CDR3 has 17 residues. Losses at the gene ends were 1 base for V and 0 bases for J; bases not matched to a gene: 5. Germline V gives CDR1 SGHNT, CDR2 YENEEA. CDR3: CASSLVLLAGSYNEQFF. The CDR3 coding sequence is TGTGCCAGCAGCTTAGTCCTCCTAGCGGGCTCCTACAATGAGCAGTTCTTC.

This clone is labeled medium-sized. The genes are TRBV11-3 and TRBJ2-1; 14 nucleotides match TRBD2. CDR3 length: 18 residues. The V and J ends lost 0 bases and 5 bases, in that order; junction bases with no gene match: 6. The germline CDR1 and CDR2 sequences are SGHNT and YENEEA. The CDR3 region is CASSLEGTSGRFHNEQFF. The CDR3 DNA is TGTGCCAGCAGCTTAGAAGGGACTAGCGGGAGATTCCACAATGAGCAGTTCTTC.

CDR3 in amino acids: CASSYLGGTEQYF. The CDR3 nucleotides are TGTGCCAGCAGTTACTTGGGGGGAACCGAGCAGTACTTC. The chain links TRBV6-2 or TRBV6-3 to TRBJ2-7; D perhaps matches TRBD2 (6 bases). The CDR3 spans 13 residues. Deletions cut 1 base from V and 6 bases from J, with 10 bases between. CDR1 MNHEY and CDR2 SVGEGT come from the germline V gene.

This clone was seen at least ten times. The J gene is TRBJ2-5, the V gene TRBV10-3; D remains ambiguous. This CDR3 is built from 13 residues. Germline lookup yields CDR1 ENHRY and CDR2 SYGVKD. V was pared by 7 bases and J by 2 bases, with 11 bases between. CDR3 sequence: CAIKSEEQETQYF. CDR3 bases: TGTGCCATCAAGAGTGAGGAGCAAGAGACCCAGTACTTC.

This clone was found many times. V is TRBV7-9 and J is TRBJ2-7; a possible D gene is TRBD1 (6 bases). V lost 4 bases, J lost 5 bases, and 9 bases lay in between. Germline CDR1 and CDR2: SEHNR and FQNEAQ (reference sequence). This CDR3 contains 12 residues. The CDR3 reads CASSSTGNEQYF. In nucleotides, the CDR3 is TGTGCCAGCAGCTCTACAGGGAACGAGCAGTACTTC.

The chain employs TRBV4-1 and TRBJ2-7, with a tentative D call TRBD2 (6 bases). V was shortened by 1 base and J by 2 bases, with 9 bases between the two germline ends. Germline assignment: CDR1 MGHRA and CDR2 YSYEKL. This CDR3 spans 14 amino acids. CDR3 in amino acids: CASSQGLEAYEQYF. As DNA, the CDR3 is TGCGCCAGCAGCCAAGGACTAGAGGCCTACGAGCAGTACTTC.

In this sample, this clone turned up many times. This chain connects TRBV19 to TRBJ1-6, with 10 positions matching TRBD1. Trimming took 6 bases from V and 7 from J; bases not matched to a gene: 9. The CDR3 sequence is 16 residues long. Germline V gene data show CDR1 as LNHDA and CDR2 as SQIVND (reference sequence). CDR3 region: CASSRKTGGLNSPLHF. Written as DNA, the CDR3 is TGTGCCAGTAGCCGAAAGACAGGGGGCCTAAATTCACCCCTCCACTTT.

This clone was detected ten times or more. The gene calls are TRBV20-1 and TRBJ2-5; unclear D gene. V shed 6 bases and J shed 4 bases, with 9 bases lying between them. There are 11 residues in the CDR3. CDR1 is DFQATT, CDR2 SNEGSKA, per germline (reference sequence). DNA for the CDR3: TGCAGTGCCAATGTAGGAGAGACCCAGTACTTC. Encoded protein: CSANVGETQYF.

This clone showed up many times. The genes are TRBV12-3 or TRBV12-4 and TRBJ2-5; 8 bases map to TRBD2. Unmatched junction bases numbered 2, after V lost 6 bases and J lost 5 bases. The CDR3 is made up of 12 amino acids. The DNA for the CDR3 is TGTGCCAGCAGGGGACTAGTGGAGACCCAGTACTTC. Residues: CASRGLVETQYF.

This clone showed up many times. The rearrangement links TRBV3-1 to TRBJ2-1; 7 bases map to TRBD2. Trimming cost V 0 bases and J 5 bases; bases outside gene matches: 13. This CDR3 has 18 amino acids. Germline V gene sequence: CDR1 LGHDT, CDR2 YNNKEL (reference sequence). The CDR3 spells CASSQDRGGGRSHNEQFF. CDR3 nucleotides: TGTGCCAGCAGCCAAGATAGAGGTGGCGGGAGATCCCACAATGAGCAGTTCTTC.

This clone was counted many times. The gene calls are TRBV11-3 and TRBJ2-1; either TRBD1 or TRBD2 may supply D (5 bases each). This CDR3 contains 14 residues. Trimming removed 1 base from V and 8 bases from J, with 12 bases in between. From germline, CDR1 is SGHNT and CDR2 YENEEA. The CDR3 DNA follows: TGTGCCAGCAGCTTAGGAGGGGCAAGAGATGAGCAGTTCTTC. Translating it yields CASSLGGARDEQFF.

As to this clone: A read error may be the cause here, since a much bigger clone is one base away. The identical CDR3 is also encoded by other nucleotide sequences in the sample. V is TRBV18 and J is TRBJ2-5; no clear D. The CDR3 runs 13 residues. V lost 4 bases to trimming and J lost 5 bases, with 11 bases between them. Germline CDR1 is KGHSH and CDR2 is LQKENI. The CDR3 region is CASSLNGRETQYF. The CDR3 DNA follows: TGTGCCAGCTCACTCAACGGACGGGAGACCCAGTACTTC.

The rearrangement uses TRBV27 and TRBJ2-1; D may be TRBD1 or TRBD2 (6 bases each). The CDR3 totals 12 residues. The germline V and J ends were trimmed by 6 bases and 14 bases, with 17 bases remaining between them. Germline CDR1 reads MNHEY; CDR2 reads SMNVEV (reference sequence). DNA for the CDR3: TGTGCCAGCAGAAGCTCGGGGGCCCCTGAGTTCTTC. Amino acids: CASRSSGAPEFF.

Ten or more counts support this clone. The rearrangement links TRBV6-6 to TRBJ1-1, with D unclear. The V gene lost 0 bases and the J gene lost 0 bases, with 11 bases spanning the gap. Germline assignment: CDR1 MNHNY and CDR2 SVGAGI (reference sequence). The CDR3 length is 16 residues. The CDR3 nucleotides read TGTGCCAGCAGTTACTCACAGATCTCTATGAACACTGAAGCTTTCTTT. As protein: CASSYSQISMNTEAFF.

The CDR3 DNA sequence: TGTGCCAGCAGCTTCGACAGGGGGCATGAGCAGTTCTTC. As protein: CASSFDRGHEQFF. The genes are TRBV6-1 and TRBJ2-1; 10 bases are shared with TRBD1. Germline CDR1 MNHNS, CDR2 SASEGT. The V segment lost 6 bases and the J segment 8 bases; nucleotides outside the gene matches: 4. The CDR3 is made up of 13 amino acids.

This clone showed up just a few times. V is TRBV6-1 and J is TRBJ2-2; D is perhaps TRBD2 (6 bases). The V end lost 6 bases, the J end lost 4 bases, and 15 bases lay between the germline ends. The V gene's germline CDR1 is MNHNS and CDR2 SASEGT. This CDR3 has 15 residues. CDR3 sequence: CASSLFRTITGELFF. The CDR3 nucleotides are TGTGCCAGCAGCCTCTTTCGGACTATCACCGGGGAGCTGTTTTTT.

Sample share makes this clone medium-sized. The V gene is TRBV5-1, the J gene TRBJ2-7; D is undetermined. Trimming shortened V by 1 base and J by 3 bases, and 5 bases separated the two germline ends. This CDR3 has 12 amino acids. The germline V gene has CDR1 SGHRS and CDR2 YFSETQ. CDR3 region: CASSLSIYEQYF. As DNA, the CDR3 is TGCGCCAGCAGCTTGTCTATCTACGAGCAGTACTTC.

The chain couples TRBV6-5 to TRBJ1-6; TRBD1 matches at 8 bases. V trimming: 4 bases; J trimming: 10 bases; junction bases outside the gene matches: 9. The CDR3 runs to 15 residues. Germline CDR1 is MNHEY and CDR2 is SVGAGI. The CDR3 loop reads CASSFPDRGRSPLHF. The CDR3 DNA is TGTGCCAGCAGTTTTCCAGACAGGGGAAGGTCACCCCTCCACTTT.